Presented here are 10 T cell receptor beta chains from one specimen sequenced in a study of somatic mutations in cytotoxic T cells in rheumatoid arthritis. The repertoire was sequenced with immunoSEQ multiplex PCR; TCRdb's copy has only in-frame clones and lacks some. The sample holds about 19,000 clones, roughly 85% seen once. Source material: CD8+ T cells sorted from blood. The receptors shown here come from a woman between 40 and 55 years old with rheumatoid arthritis.

This clone was counted a single time. This chain uses TRBV5-1 with TRBJ2-7; possible D gene TRBD2, 5 bases. Germline V gene sequence: CDR1 SGHRS, CDR2 YFSETQ. The CDR3 is made up of 13 amino acids. Trimming removed 4 bases at V and 3 bases at J, with 11 bases between. CDR3 in DNA: TGCGCCAGCAGCCTGTGGACTGACTACGAGCAGTACTTC. Protein sequence: CASSLWTDYEQYF.

This clone was seen only once. The chain uses TRBV6-5 and TRBJ2-1, with D possibly being TRBD2 (5 bases). Trimming pared 4 bases from V and 6 bases from J, leaving 10 bases between. CDR1 and CDR2 (germline): MNHEY, SVGAGI. The CDR3 loop spans 13 amino acids. CDR3 bases: TGTGCCAGCAGTTCGGGGTGGGGCAATGAGCAGTTCTTC. Protein sequence: CASSSGWGNEQFF.

This clone was detected only a few times. The chain couples TRBV14 to TRBJ1-1; D call uncertain. This CDR3 comprises 12 residues. Trimming took 5 bases from V and 4 from J, leaving 8 bases between them. The V gene's germline CDR1 is SGHDN and CDR2 FVKESK. The CDR3: CASSRWATEAFF. As DNA, the CDR3 is TGTGCCAGCAGCAGGTGGGCCACTGAAGCTTTCTTT.

The chain is built from TRBV30 and TRBJ2-2; 9 nucleotides align to TRBD2. This CDR3 contains 15 residues. The junction had 3 bases not matched to a gene; V was cut back by 2 bases and J by 2 bases. Germline CDR1 reads GTSNPN; CDR2 reads SVGIG (reference sequence). CDR3 in amino acids: CAWSFSGGNTGELFF. In DNA form, the CDR3 reads TGTGCCTGGAGTTTTAGCGGGGGAAACACCGGGGAGCTGTTTTTT.

This clone appeared a single time. The junction shows a germline mismatch at one end, possibly a read error. The CDR3 reads CASSQDRYREQFF. The DNA of the CDR3 is TGCGCCAGCAGTCAAGACAGGTACCGGGAGCAGTTCTTC. This chain joins TRBV4-1 and TRBJ2-1, with D possibly matching TRBD1 (6 bases). Germline loops: CDR1 MGHRA, CDR2 YSYEKL. The length of the CDR3 is 13 residues.

The rearrangement joins TRBV2 to TRBJ2-2; 7 bases fit TRBD2. Looked up from germline, CDR1 is SNHLY and CDR2 is FYNNEI. The CDR3 extends over 14 amino acids. J was trimmed by 5 bases and V by 8 bases; bases with no gene match: 8. Here the CDR3 reads CASLREESTGELFF. The CDR3 DNA reads TGTGCCAGCCTTCGGGAGGAGTCAACCGGGGAGCTGTTTTTT. Complete variable domain (other parts from reference TRBV2 and TRBJ2-2): EPEVTQTPSHQVTQMGQEVILRCVPISNHLYFYWYRQILGQKVEFLVSFYNNEISEKSEIFDDQFSVERPDGSNFTLKIRSTKLEDSAMYFCASLREESTGELFFGEGSRLTVL.

The chain employs TRBV28 and TRBJ2-1; maybe TRBD1 (6 bases). Trimming took 3 bases from V and 4 from J, leaving 10 bases between them. Germline assignment: CDR1 MDHEN and CDR2 SYDVKM. The CDR3 has 14 residues. The CDR3 loop reads CASSFVQGYNEQFF. The CDR3 DNA follows: TGTGCCAGCAGTTTCGTACAGGGATACAATGAGCAGTTCTTC. The entire variable domain, with the rest obtained from reference TRBV28 and TRBJ2-1, is as follows: DVKVTQSSRYLVKRTGEKVFLECVQDMDHENMFWYRQDPGLGLRLIYFSYDVKMKEKGDIPEGYSVSREKKERFSLILESASTNQTSMYLCASSFVQGYNEQFFGPGTRLTVL.

This clone was seen just once. The rearrangement joins TRBV13 to TRBJ2-7; the D gene is possibly TRBD1 (6 bases). The CDR3 spans 14 residues. Germline CDR1 is PRHDT and CDR2 is FYEKMQ (reference sequence). The V and J ends lost 5 bases and 4 bases respectively, with 15 bases between them. CDR3 loop: CASSHRADLYEQYF. The CDR3 region has the DNA TGTGCCAGCAGCCACAGGGCGGATTTGTACGAGCAGTACTTC.

The chain employs TRBV2 and TRBJ2-7; possibly TRBD1 for D (5 bases). Looked up from germline, CDR1 is SNHLY and CDR2 is FYNNEI. V shed 7 bases and J shed 5 bases, with 9 bases lying between them. This CDR3 spans 11 amino acids. The CDR3 DNA reads TGTGCCAGCACAGGGAACCACGAGCAGTACTTC. It translates to CASTGNHEQYF.

This chain uses TRBV9 with TRBJ2-1, with a tentative D call TRBD2 (5 bases). Deletions cut 3 bases from V and 5 bases from J, with 15 bases between. The CDR3 loop spans 15 amino acids. Looked up from germline, CDR1 is SGDLS and CDR2 is YYNGEE. CDR3 region: CASSEPGKGNNEQFF. As DNA, the CDR3 is TGTGCCAGCAGCGAACCGGGAAAAGGGAACAATGAGCAGTTCTTC.